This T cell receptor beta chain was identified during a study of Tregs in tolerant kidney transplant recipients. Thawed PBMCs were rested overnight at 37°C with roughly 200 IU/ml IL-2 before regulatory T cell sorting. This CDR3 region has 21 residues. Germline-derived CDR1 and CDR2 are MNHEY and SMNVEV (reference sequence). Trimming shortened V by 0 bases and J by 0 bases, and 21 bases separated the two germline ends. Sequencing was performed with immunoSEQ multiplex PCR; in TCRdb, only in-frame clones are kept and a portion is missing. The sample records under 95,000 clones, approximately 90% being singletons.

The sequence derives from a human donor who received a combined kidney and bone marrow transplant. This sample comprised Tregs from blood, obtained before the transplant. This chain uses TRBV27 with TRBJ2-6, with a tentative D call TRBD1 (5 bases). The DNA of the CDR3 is TGTGCCAGCAGTTTATCACCCCCGCGTAGGGGCACCTACTCTGGGGCCAACGTCCTGACTTTC. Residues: CASSLSPPRRGTYSGANVLTF.